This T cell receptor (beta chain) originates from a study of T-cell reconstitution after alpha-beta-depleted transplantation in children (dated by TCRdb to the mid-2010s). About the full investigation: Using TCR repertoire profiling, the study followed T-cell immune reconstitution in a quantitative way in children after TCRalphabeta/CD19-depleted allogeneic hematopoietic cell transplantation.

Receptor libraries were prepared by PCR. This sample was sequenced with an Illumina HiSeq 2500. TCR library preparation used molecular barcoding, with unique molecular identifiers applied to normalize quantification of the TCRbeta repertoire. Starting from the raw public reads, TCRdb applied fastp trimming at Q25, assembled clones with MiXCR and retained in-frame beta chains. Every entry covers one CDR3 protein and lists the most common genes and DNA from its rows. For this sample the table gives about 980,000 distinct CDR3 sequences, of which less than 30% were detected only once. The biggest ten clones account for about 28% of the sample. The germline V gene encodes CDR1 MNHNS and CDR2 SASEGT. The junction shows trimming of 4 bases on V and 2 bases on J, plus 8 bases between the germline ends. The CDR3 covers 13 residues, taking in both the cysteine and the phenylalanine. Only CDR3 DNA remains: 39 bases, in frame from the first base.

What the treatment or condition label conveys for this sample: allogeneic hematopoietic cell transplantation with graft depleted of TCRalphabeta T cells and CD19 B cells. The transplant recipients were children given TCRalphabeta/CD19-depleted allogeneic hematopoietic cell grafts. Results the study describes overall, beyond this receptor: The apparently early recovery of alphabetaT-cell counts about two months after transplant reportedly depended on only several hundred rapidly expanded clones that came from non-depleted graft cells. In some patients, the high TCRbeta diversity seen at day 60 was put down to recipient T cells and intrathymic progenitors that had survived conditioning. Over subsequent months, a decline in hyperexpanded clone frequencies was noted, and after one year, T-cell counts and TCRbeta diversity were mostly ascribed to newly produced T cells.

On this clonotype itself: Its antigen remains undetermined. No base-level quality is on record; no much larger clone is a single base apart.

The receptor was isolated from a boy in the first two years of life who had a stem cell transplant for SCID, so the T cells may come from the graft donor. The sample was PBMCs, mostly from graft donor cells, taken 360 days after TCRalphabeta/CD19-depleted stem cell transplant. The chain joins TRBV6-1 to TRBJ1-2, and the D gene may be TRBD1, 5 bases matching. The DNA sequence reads TGTGCCAGCAGTGGACAGCTAAACTATGGCTACACCTTC. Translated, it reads CASSGQLNYGYTF.